This TCR beta chain was recovered during a study of blood T cells in healthy people across ages. The draw of peripheral blood yielded ten milliliters from each donor. No fewer than 5 micrograms of total RNA were isolated from every sample. PCR was performed a second time for about 7 to 12 cycles using a sample-barcoded 5' primer and a J-beta primer mix. Each cDNA molecule was tagged by a template-switch adaptor with 12 random nucleotides. TCRdb ran MiXCR on the 5' RACE reads and lists one entry per CDR3 protein. The data show some 800,000 distinct CDR3 sequences, with just under 25% seen just once and around 3.6% held by the top ten. Germline CDR1 is KGHDR and CDR2 is SFDVKD. The CDR3 runs 11 residues. These records were also assigned to another study, of T cells of mothers and their children. That study reports: For related and unrelated pairs alike, thymic selection shapes TCR recombination output similarly.

Sequences were obtained from blood. The chain employs TRBV24-1 and TRBJ2-5; D gene uncertain. Near its end, the DNA agrees better with TRBJ2-1, so the J call may be wrong. This sequence was found in a boy aged 10-17 years in good health. CDR3 in DNA: TGTGCCACCAGTGAATACAATGAGCAGTTCTTC. Its translation: CATSEYNEQFF.